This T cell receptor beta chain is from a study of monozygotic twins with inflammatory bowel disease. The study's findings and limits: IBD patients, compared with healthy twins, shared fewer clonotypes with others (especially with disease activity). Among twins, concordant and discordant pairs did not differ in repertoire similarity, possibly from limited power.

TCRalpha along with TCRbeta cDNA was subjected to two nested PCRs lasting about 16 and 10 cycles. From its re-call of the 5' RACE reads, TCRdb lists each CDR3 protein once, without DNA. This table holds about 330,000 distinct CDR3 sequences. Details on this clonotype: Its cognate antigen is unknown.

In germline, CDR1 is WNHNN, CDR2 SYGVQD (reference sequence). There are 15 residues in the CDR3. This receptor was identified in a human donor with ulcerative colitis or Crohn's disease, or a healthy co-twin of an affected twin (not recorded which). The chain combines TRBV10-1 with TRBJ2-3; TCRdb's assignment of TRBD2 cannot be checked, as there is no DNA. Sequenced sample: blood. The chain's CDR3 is CASSDLAGVTDTQYF.